A single sample gave rise to the 23 T cell receptor beta chains below, sequenced in a study of blood T cell repertoires in COVID-19. Produced via immunoSEQ multiplex PCR; TCRdb's table is partial and in-frame only. The table lists around 250,000 clones, approximately 86% of them singletons. Sequenced material: peripheral blood. The receptors shown here come from a man in his forties with active or convalescent COVID-19.

The table lists this clone with many counts. The chain has TRBV4-1 and TRBJ1-1; D is uncertain. CDR1 MGHRA and CDR2 YSYEKL come from the germline V gene. The CDR3 is made up of 16 amino acids. The V gene lost 2 bases and the J gene lost 1 base, with 14 bases spanning the gap. The CDR3 loop reads CASSQPFTTGNTEAFF. CDR3 nucleotides: TGCGCCAGCAGCCAACCATTCACGACGGGGAACACTGAAGCTTTCTTT.

This chain connects TRBV5-1 to TRBJ2-3; 9 bases align to TRBD2. V lost 4 bases to trimming and J lost 6 bases; unmatched junction nucleotides: 6. The CDR3 spans 14 residues. CDR1 SGHRS and CDR2 YFSETQ come from the germline V gene. CDR3 loop: CASSRPSGGDTQYF. CDR3 in DNA: TGCGCCAGCAGCCGACCCAGCGGGGGGGATACGCAGTATTTT.

The rearrangement links TRBV9 to TRBJ1-2; D unresolved. Germline lookup yields CDR1 SGDLS and CDR2 YYNGEE. Trimming shortened V by 4 bases and J by 8 bases, and 12 bases separated the two germline ends. The CDR3 runs to 12 residues. For the CDR3, the DNA is TGTGCCAGCAGCCAAGCCCATTCCGGCTACACCTTC. Protein product: CASSQAHSGYTF.

The chain combines TRBV3-1 (or the pseudogene TRBV3-2) with TRBJ2-5; D remains ambiguous. Looked up from germline, CDR1 is LGHDT and CDR2 is YNNKEL (reference sequence). With 1 base removed from V and 2 bases from J, the gap between germline ends came to 11 bases. The CDR3 runs 15 residues. DNA of the CDR3: TGTGCCAGCAGCCAAGCGTTGGCAGGACAAGAGACCCAGTACTTC. Its protein is CASSQALAGQETQYF.

This sequence joins TRBV18 and TRBJ1-2; TRBD1 matches at 10 bases. The length of the CDR3 is 15 residues. V trimming: 3 bases; J trimming: 0 bases; junction bases outside the gene matches: 1. The germline CDR1 and CDR2 sequences are KGHSH and LQKENI. The DNA for the CDR3 is TGTGCCAGCTCACCGGGGACAGGGGCTAACTATGGCTACACCTTC. It is translated as CASSPGTGANYGYTF.

This chain uses TRBV5-1 with TRBJ1-3, with D possibly being TRBD1 (6 bases). CDR3 length: 18 amino acids. V lost 4 bases to trimming and J lost 0 bases, with 20 bases between them. The germline V gene encodes CDR1 SGHRS and CDR2 YFSETQ. The CDR3 is CASSLYRARLSSGNTIYF. The CDR3, as DNA: TGCGCCAGCAGCCTGTACAGGGCCCGCCTGAGCTCTGGAAACACCATATATTTT. Full variable domain (missing parts from reference TRBV5-1 and TRBJ1-3): KAGVTQTPRYLIKTRGQQVTLSCSPISGHRSVSWYQQTPGQGLQFLFEYFSETQRNKGNFPGRFSGRQFSNSRSEMNVSTLELGDSALYLCASSLYRARLSSGNTIYFGEGSWLTVV.

The gene calls are TRBV24-1 and TRBJ2-4; no definite D call. The V gene lost 4 bases and the J gene lost 7 bases, with 7 bases spanning the gap. The CDR3 is 12 amino acids. Germline CDR1 and CDR2: KGHDR and SFDVKD. The CDR3 coding sequence is TGTGCCACCAGTGAGGCTGATAACATTCAGTACTTC. It yields the protein CATSEADNIQYF.

V gene TRBV10-3 combines with J gene TRBJ2-5, with D hard to call. The CDR3 is 11 residues long. CDR1 ENHRY and CDR2 SYGVKD come from the germline V gene. Deletions cut 3 bases from V and 7 bases from J, with 6 bases between. CDR3 sequence (DNA): TGTGCCATCAGTGAATCCGGGACCCAGTACTTC. Residues: CAISESGTQYF.

This clone has a single count. This sequence joins TRBV6-1 and TRBJ2-3; TRBD2 matches at 8 bases. The CDR3 is made up of 14 amino acids. V trimming: 3 bases; J trimming: 3 bases; junction bases outside the gene matches: 2. Germline CDR1 and CDR2: MNHNS and SASEGT. This chain's CDR3 is CASSETSATDTQYF. CDR3 in DNA: TGTGCCAGCAGTGAGACTAGCGCGACAGATACGCAGTATTTT.

This clone has only one observation. The chain is built from TRBV28 and TRBJ1-1; 10 bases line up with TRBD1. V shed 8 bases, J shed 4 bases, and the junction held 10 bases outside the gene matches. CDR1 and CDR2 (germline): MDHEN, SYDVKM. The CDR3 consists of 15 residues. This chain's CDR3 is CASYPGQGLGTEAFF. DNA of the CDR3: TGTGCCAGCTATCCGGGACAGGGGTTAGGCACTGAAGCTTTCTTT.

This clone was picked up one time. The J gene is TRBJ2-3, the V gene TRBV3-1 (or the pseudogene TRBV3-2), with a tentative D call TRBD1 (5 bases). The V gene's germline CDR1 is LGHDT and CDR2 YNNKEL (reference sequence). V lost 0 bases and J 6 bases, leaving 10 bases between the germline ends. There are 14 residues in the CDR3. The DNA for the CDR3 is TGTGCCAGCAGCCAAGAAGGGGCTGCTGATACGCAGTATTTT. As protein: CASSQEGAADTQYF.

V gene TRBV6-5 combines with J gene TRBJ1-1, with D tentatively TRBD1 (6 bases). The germline V gene encodes CDR1 MNHEY and CDR2 SVGAGI. V was shortened by 5 bases and J by 1 base, with 11 bases between the two germline ends. This CDR3 spans 14 amino acids. In nucleotides, the CDR3 is TGTGCCAGCAGTCGACAGGCCGGGAACACTGAAGCTTTCTTT. It translates to CASSRQAGNTEAFF.

The chain uses TRBV7-9 and TRBJ2-5; no reliable D call. This CDR3 has 14 amino acids. Per germline, CDR1 SEHNR and CDR2 FQNEAQ (reference sequence). The V end was cut by 5 bases, the J end by 7 bases, with 17 bases between. CDR3 sequence reads: CASSKPTLDLTQYF. The CDR3, as DNA: TGTGCCAGCAGCAAACCGACACTGGATTTGACCCAGTACTTC.

The chain couples TRBV27 to TRBJ2-2; D call uncertain. The germline V gene has CDR1 MNHEY and CDR2 SMNVEV (reference sequence). Trimming removed 4 bases at V and 3 bases at J, with 6 bases between. The length of the CDR3 is 13 residues. CDR3 in amino acids: CASSSFDTGELFF. CDR3 coding DNA: TGTGCCAGCAGTTCCTTTGACACCGGGGAGCTGTTTTTT.

J is TRBJ1-2 and V is TRBV4-2; D ambiguous. Germline loops: CDR1 LGHNA, CDR2 YNFKEQ. Deletions cut 0 bases from V and 4 bases from J, with 12 bases between. This CDR3 is 15 amino acids long. The CDR3: CASSQELGSGYGYTF. The CDR3 nucleotides read TGTGCCAGCAGCCAAGAATTGGGGAGTGGCTATGGCTACACCTTC.

V is TRBV6-5 and J is TRBJ2-7; tentative D call: TRBD1 (6 bases). The V gene's germline CDR1 is MNHEY and CDR2 SVGAGI. V was trimmed by 5 bases and J by 1 base, leaving 15 bases between them. This CDR3 comprises 15 residues. CDR3 sequence (DNA): TGTGCCAGCAGTAGACAGGTGGGACCTTCCTACGAGCAGTACTTC. Protein product: CASSRQVGPSYEQYF.

CDR3: CASSLGPGQYQETQYF. The DNA of the CDR3 is TGTGCCAGCAGTTTAGGCCCGGGACAGTACCAAGAGACCCAGTACTTC. The chain uses TRBV27 and TRBJ2-5; TRBD1 agrees at 7 bases. The CDR3 length is 16 residues. CDR1 is MNHEY and CDR2 is SMNVEV in the germline V gene (reference sequence). Trimming cost V 2 bases and J 0 bases; bases outside gene matches: 6.

This chain connects TRBV18 to TRBJ2-7, with D possibly TRBD1 on 5 matching bases. Trimming removed 3 bases at V and 1 base at J, with 13 bases between. Germline CDR1 and CDR2: KGHSH and LQKENI. The CDR3 spans 15 residues. The CDR3 is CASSPAQGISYEQYF. The CDR3 DNA reads TGTGCCAGCTCACCGGCGCAGGGTATTTCCTACGAGCAGTACTTC.

The chain recombines TRBV5-4 with TRBJ2-3, with 8 bases matching TRBD2. The J segment lost 6 bases and the V segment lost 1 base, leaving 4 bases of the junction unmatched. This CDR3 region has 14 residues. Germline V gives CDR1 SGHNT, CDR2 YYREEE (reference sequence). The DNA for the CDR3 is TGTGCCAGCAGCTTGAAAAGCGGGAGCGATACGCAGTATTTT. Residues: CASSLKSGSDTQYF. The complete variable domain, with remaining parts taken from reference TRBV5-4 and TRBJ2-3, reads ETGVTQSPTHLIKTRGQQVTLRCSSQSGHNTVSWYQQALGQGPQFIFQYYREEENGRGNFPPRFSGLQFPNYSSELNVNALELDDSALYLCASSLKSGSDTQYFGPGTRLTVL.

The chain couples TRBV7-3 to TRBJ2-7, with a tentative D call TRBD1 (6 bases). V was shortened by 1 base and J by 5 bases, with 15 bases between the two germline ends. CDR3 length equals 15 residues. Germline loops: CDR1 SGHTA, CDR2 FQGTGA. CDR3 DNA sequence: TGTGCCAGCAGCTTAAAACCAGGGGTGGGCCACGAGCAGTACTTC. Amino acid sequence: CASSLKPGVGHEQYF. Full variable domain (remainder filled in from reference TRBV7-3 and TRBJ2-7): GAGVSQTPSNKVTEKGKYVELRCDPISGHTALYWYRQSLGQGPEFLIYFQGTGAADDSGLPNDRFFAVRPEGSVSTLKIQRTERGDSAVYLCASSLKPGVGHEQYFGPGTRLTVT.

The chain combines TRBV4-1 with TRBJ2-1, with 12 nucleotides matching TRBD2. Germline assignment: CDR1 MGHRA and CDR2 YSYEKL. V dropped 4 bases and J dropped 6; count of bases not matched to a gene: 4. The CDR3 is 15 residues long. The CDR3 loop reads CASSPTSGRVNEQFF. CDR3 sequence (DNA): TGCGCCAGCAGCCCGACTAGCGGGAGAGTCAATGAGCAGTTCTTC.

This clone appeared a single time. The gene calls are TRBV7-9 and TRBJ2-7; D might be TRBD1 (6 bases). V lost 5 bases and J lost 5, with 16 bases in between. The CDR3 spans 14 residues. In germline, CDR1 is SEHNR, CDR2 FQNEAQ (reference sequence). The CDR3 region has the DNA TGTGCCAGCAGCCCCGGGACATTTTTGGACGAGCAGTACTTC. It yields the protein CASSPGTFLDEQYF.

This clone is large. This rearrangement joins TRBV6-4 to TRBJ1-2; TRBD1 is a possible D gene (6 bases). CDR3 size: 17 residues. The V end was cut by 6 bases, the J end by 7 bases, with 27 bases between. Looked up from germline, CDR1 is MRHNA and CDR2 is SNTAGT. The DNA of the CDR3 is TGTGCCAGCAGCGAAAGAAAGGACAGTCGTAGGAGACGTGGCTACACCTTC. Translating it yields CASSERKDSRRRRGYTF.